This note documents a single TCR beta chain sequence. They isolated at least 6.5 million PBMCs from each sample. The sample belongs to a study of blood T cells in healthy people across ages. V lost 7 bases and J lost 0, with 14 bases in between. The CDR3 has 15 amino acids. A second about 7 to 11 cycle PCR used barcoded and J-beta primers. Every cDNA molecule bore a tag from a template-switch adaptor containing 12 random nucleotides. Each sample provided no less than 2.5 million CDR3-containing paired-end reads. TCRdb re-called the 5' RACE reads with MiXCR, one entry per CDR3 protein. The repertoire holds about 670,000 distinct CDR3 sequences, with around 38% as singletons.

This TCR came from a man older than 75 in good health. The V gene is TRBV12-3 or TRBV12-4, the J gene TRBJ2-3, with D tentatively TRBD1 or TRBD2 (6 bases each). The material sequenced was blood. CDR3 nucleotide sequence: TGTGCCAGCACCCTCGGGGGCCCCAGCACAGATACGCAGTATTTT. Translation: CASTLGGPSTDTQYF.